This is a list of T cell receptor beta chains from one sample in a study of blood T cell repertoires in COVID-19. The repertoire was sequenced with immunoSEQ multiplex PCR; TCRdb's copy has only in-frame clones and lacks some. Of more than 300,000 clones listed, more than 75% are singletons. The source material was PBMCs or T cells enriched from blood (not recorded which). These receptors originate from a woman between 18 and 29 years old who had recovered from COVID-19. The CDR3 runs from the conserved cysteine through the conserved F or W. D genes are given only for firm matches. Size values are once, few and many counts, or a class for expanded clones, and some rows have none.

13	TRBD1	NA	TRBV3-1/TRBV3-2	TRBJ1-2	CASSQETGDGYTF	TGTGCCAGCAGCCAAGAGACAGGGGATGGCTACACCTTC
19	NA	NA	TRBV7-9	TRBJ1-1	CASSLRYTHNREGNTEAFF	TGTGCCAGCAGCCTCCGCTACACCCACAACAGGGAAGGGAACACTGAAGCTTTCTTT
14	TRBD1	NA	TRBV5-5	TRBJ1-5	CASSRTGKDQPQHF	TGTGCCAGCAGCCGGACAGGGAAGGATCAGCCCCAGCATTTT
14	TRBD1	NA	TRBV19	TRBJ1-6	CASSQQGLYSPLHF	TGTGCCAGTAGCCAACAGGGGCTGTATTCACCCCTCCACTTT
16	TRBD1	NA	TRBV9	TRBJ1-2	CASSAGTGGPGYGYTF	TGTGCCAGCAGCGCCGGGACAGGCGGCCCAGGCTATGGCTACACCTTC
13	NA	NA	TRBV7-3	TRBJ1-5	CASSQDTNQPQHF	TGTGCCAGCAGCCAGGACACCAATCAGCCCCAGCATTTT
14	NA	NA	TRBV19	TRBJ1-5	CASSNDRSNQPQHF	TGTGCCAGTAGTAACGACAGGAGCAATCAGCCCCAGCATTTT
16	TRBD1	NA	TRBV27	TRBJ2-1	CASSLPGQGRLNEQFF	TGTGCCAGCAGTTTACCCGGACAGGGGCGGCTCAATGAGCAGTTCTTC
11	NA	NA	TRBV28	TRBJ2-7	CASGQSYEQYF	TGTGCCAGTGGACAGAGCTACGAGCAGTACTTC
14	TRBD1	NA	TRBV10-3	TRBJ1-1	CAIMAGDRVTEAFF	TGTGCCATCATGGCAGGAGACAGGGTCACTGAAGCTTTCTTT
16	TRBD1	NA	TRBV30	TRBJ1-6	CAWRLGTGIDNSPLHF	TGTGCCTGGAGACTGGGGACAGGGATCGATAATTCACCCCTCCACTTT
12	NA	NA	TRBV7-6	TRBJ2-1	CASSLRGGEQFF	TGTGCCAGCAGCTTAAGGGGGGGTGAGCAGTTCTTC
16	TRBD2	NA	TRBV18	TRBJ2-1	CASSSTSGGLGNEQFF	TGTGCCAGCTCATCAACTTCGGGGGGTTTGGGCAATGAGCAGTTCTTC
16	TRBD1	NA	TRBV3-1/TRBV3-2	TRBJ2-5	CASSLGDRAYQETQYF	TGTGCCAGCAGCCTTGGGGACAGGGCCTACCAAGAGACCCAGTACTTC
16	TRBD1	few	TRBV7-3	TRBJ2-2	CASSYTEGALGGELFF	TGTGCCAGCAGCTACACCGAGGGGGCGCTCGGCGGGGAGCTGTTTTTT
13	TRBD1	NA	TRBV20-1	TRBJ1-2	CSASNRGLRGYTF	TGCAGTGCTAGTAACAGGGGGCTAAGAGGCTACACCTTC
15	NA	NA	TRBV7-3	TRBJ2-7	CASSLGSTSSYEQYF	TGTGCCAGCAGCTTGGGCAGTACTAGCTCCTACGAGCAGTACTTC
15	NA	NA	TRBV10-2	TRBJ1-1	CASTERGAMNTEAFF	TGCGCCAGCACGGAAAGGGGCGCAATGAACACTGAAGCTTTCTTT
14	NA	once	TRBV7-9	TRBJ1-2	CASSTTGSWYGYTF	TGTGCCAGCAGCACCACAGGGTCCTGGTATGGCTACACCTTC
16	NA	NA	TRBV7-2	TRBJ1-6	CASSLVASRYNSPLHF	TGTGCCAGCAGCTTAGTTGCGTCTAGGTATAATTCACCCCTCCACTTT
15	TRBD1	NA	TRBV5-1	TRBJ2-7	CASSNYGQGDYEQYF	TGCGCCAGCAGCAACTATGGACAGGGGGACTACGAGCAGTACTTC
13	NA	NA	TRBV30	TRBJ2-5	CAWSRDLQETQYF	TGTGCCTGGTCACGGGACTTACAAGAGACCCAGTACTTC
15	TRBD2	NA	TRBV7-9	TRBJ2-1	CASSLISGGHNEQFF	TGTGCCAGCAGCTTAATCAGCGGGGGGCACAATGAGCAGTTCTTC
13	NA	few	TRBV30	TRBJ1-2	CAWSKTRGYGYTF	TGTGCCTGGAGTAAGACCCGAGGCTATGGCTACACCTTC
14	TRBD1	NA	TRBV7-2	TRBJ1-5	CASSQGGNHQPQHF	TGTGCCAGCAGCCAGGGGGGTAACCATCAGCCCCAGCATTTT
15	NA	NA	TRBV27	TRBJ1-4	CASSPRWRIGEKLFF	TGTGCCAGCAGTCCCCGGTGGCGGATAGGTGAAAAACTGTTTTTT
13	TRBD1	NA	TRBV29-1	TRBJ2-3	CSVYRGGTDTQYF	TGCAGCGTCTACAGGGGGGGCACAGATACGCAGTATTTT
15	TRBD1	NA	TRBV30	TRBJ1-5	CAWSPDRGSNQPQHF	TGTGCCTGGAGTCCGGACAGGGGGAGCAATCAGCCCCAGCATTTT
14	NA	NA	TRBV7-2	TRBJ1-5	CASSLGADFWSQHF	TGTGCCAGCAGTTTAGGTGCGGACTTTTGGTCCCAGCATTTT
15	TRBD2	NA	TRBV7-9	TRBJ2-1	CASSPGGLAVDEQFF	TGTGCCAGCAGCCCAGGGGGACTAGCGGTGGATGAGCAGTTCTTC
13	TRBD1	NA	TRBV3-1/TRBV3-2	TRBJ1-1	CASSMTGGAEAFF	TGTGCCAGCAGCATGACAGGGGGGGCTGAAGCTTTCTTT
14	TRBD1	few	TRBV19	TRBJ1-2	CASSTKTGNSGYTF	TGTGCCAGTAGTACGAAGACAGGGAATAGTGGCTACACCTTC
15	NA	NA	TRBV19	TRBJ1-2	CASSPERGKNYGYTF	TGTGCCAGTAGTCCAGAAAGGGGGAAGAACTATGGCTACACCTTC
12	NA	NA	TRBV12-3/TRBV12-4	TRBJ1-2	CASSLERGGYTF	TGTGCCAGCAGCTTAGAGCGGGGTGGCTACACCTTC
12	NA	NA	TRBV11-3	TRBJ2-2	CASRHRVGELFF	TGTGCCAGCAGGCACAGGGTCGGGGAGCTGTTTTTT
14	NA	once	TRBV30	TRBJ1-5	CAWNRPDLNQPQHF	TGTGCCTGGAATAGACCAGACTTAAACCAGCCCCAGCATTTT
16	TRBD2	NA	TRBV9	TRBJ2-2	CASSGPGLHNTGELFF	TGTGCCAGCAGCGGACCGGGACTACATAACACCGGGGAGCTGTTTTTT
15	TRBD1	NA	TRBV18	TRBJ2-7	CASSPGQGRGYEQYF	TGTGCCAGCTCACCAGGACAGGGGAGGGGATACGAGCAGTACTTC
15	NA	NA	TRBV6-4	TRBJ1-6	CASSQASSYNSPLHF	TGTGCCAGCAGCCAGGCCTCCTCCTATAATTCACCCCTCCACTTT
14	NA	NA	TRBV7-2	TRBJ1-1	CASSLVGTQAEAFF	TGTGCCAGCAGCTTAGTAGGGACACAAGCTGAAGCTTTCTTT
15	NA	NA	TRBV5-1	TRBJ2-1	CASGRWGETYNEQFF	TGCGCCAGCGGTCGATGGGGGGAGACTTACAATGAGCAGTTCTTC
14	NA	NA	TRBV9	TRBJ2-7	CASSVRDFPYEQYF	TGTGCCAGCAGCGTCCGGGACTTTCCCTACGAGCAGTACTTC
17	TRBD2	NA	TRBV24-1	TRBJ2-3	CATSDFRAGGLRGTQYF	TGTGCCACCAGTGATTTTCGAGCGGGGGGGCTCCGGGGTACGCAGTATTTT
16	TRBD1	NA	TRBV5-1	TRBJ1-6	CASSLGGTAYNSPLHF	TGCGCCAGCAGCTTAGGAGGGACAGCTTATAATTCACCCCTCCACTTT
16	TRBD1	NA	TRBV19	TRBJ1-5	CASTTVGTGGNQPQHF	TGTGCCAGTACCACTGTTGGGACAGGGGGCAATCAGCCCCAGCATTTT
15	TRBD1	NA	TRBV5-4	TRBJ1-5	CASSSPGTGNQPQHF	TGTGCCAGCAGCTCACCCGGGACAGGCAATCAGCCCCAGCATTTT